This TCR beta chain emerged from a study of OX40 agonist ivuxolimab in advanced cancers. Whole-study context: Intravenous ivuxolimab was administered to patients every 2 weeks at 0.01 to 10 mg/kg. Enrolled patients in dose escalation had cancers that were hepatocellular carcinoma, melanoma, renal cell or head and neck cancer.

The germline CDR1 and CDR2 sequences are KGHSH and LQKENI. The ends lost 2 bases at V and 4 bases at J; junction bases unmatched: 4. This CDR3 has 15 amino acids. A note on this clone: Its antigen is undetermined.

Patients were ruled out by autoimmune disease history or systemic immunosuppression. Overall study findings and caveats: Expanded clones tended on average to be more numerous among CD8+ T cells than CD4+.

The repertoire was sequenced with immunoSEQ multiplex PCR; TCRdb's copy has only in-frame clones and lacks some. The repertoire has approximately 100,000 clones, about 85% of them found once; the top ten carry about 3.8%. The sequence was obtained from an adult with an advanced solid tumor such as melanoma, head and neck, liver or kidney cancer. The chain couples TRBV18 to TRBJ2-3; 9 nucleotides align to TRBD2. Sequencing used CD4+ or CD8+ T cells sorted from blood, obtained in a trial of the OX40 agonist ivuxolimab. Here the CDR3 DNA reads TGTGCCAGCTCACCATCCAGCGGGAGGTCAGATACGCAGTATTTT. Translated, it gives CASSPSSGRSDTQYF.